The 10 T cell receptor beta chains below all came from one sample that was sequenced in a study of Ad26.COV2.S vaccination and SARS-CoV-2 variants. The treatment is: roughly 20 received Ad26.COV2.S at low or high dose, single or two shots; 5 received placebo; per-sample allocation not given. Sample collection was performed on day 63 after the first vaccine or placebo injection. Sequenced by immunoSEQ multiplex PCR; TCRdb stores in-frame clones only, minus some. The sample holds roughly 460,000 clones, roughly nine tenths seen once. The sample in question was peripheral blood, obtained in a trial of Ad26.COV2.S vaccine versus placebo. The receptor set was obtained from a person between 18 and 60 years old who received the Ad26.COV2.S COVID-19 vaccine or a placebo.

This sequence joins TRBV19 and TRBJ1-5, with D hard to call. This CDR3 contains 15 residues. The germline V gene has CDR1 LNHDA and CDR2 SQIVND (reference sequence). V lost 6 bases and J 0 bases, leaving 12 bases between the germline ends. As DNA, the CDR3 is TGTGCCAGTAGATCCAGCGGGGATAGCAATCAGCCCCAGCATTTT. Protein sequence: CASRSSGDSNQPQHF. Filled out from reference TRBV19 and TRBJ1-5, the complete variable domain reads DGGITQSPKYLFRKEGQNVTLSCEQNLNHDAMYWYRQDPGQGLRLIYYSQIVNDFQKGDIAEGYSVSREKKESFPLTVTSAQKNPTAFYLCASRSSGDSNQPQHFGDGTRLSIL.

This clone was picked up one time. The CDR3 loop is CASSIDRGLFNEQFF. As DNA, the CDR3 is TGTGCCAGTAGTATAGACCGCGGACTATTCAATGAGCAGTTCTTC. The chain links TRBV19 to TRBJ2-1, with D perhaps TRBD2 (6 bases). This CDR3 is 15 amino acids long. Between the trimmed V and J ends, which lost 0 bases and 6 bases, there was a span of 12 bases. Germline V gene data show CDR1 as LNHDA and CDR2 as SQIVND (reference sequence).

The chain employs TRBV19 and TRBJ2-1, with D hard to call. The CDR3 contains 16 residues. CDR1 and CDR2 from the germline V gene are LNHDA and SQIVND (reference sequence). Between the trimmed V and J ends, which lost 3 bases and 0 bases, there was a span of 12 bases. Here the CDR3 DNA reads TGTGCCAGTAGTATTCTGCGGTCGAGCTCCTACAATGAGCAGTTCTTC. Protein sequence: CASSILRSSSYNEQFF.

The rearrangement uses TRBV18 and TRBJ1-1; D unresolved. Germline V lookup: CDR1 KGHSH, CDR2 LQKENI. The CDR3 consists of 15 residues. V shed 0 bases and J shed 3 bases, with 11 bases lying between them. CDR3 region: CASSPPTGGDTEAFF. CDR3 sequence (DNA): TGTGCCAGCTCACCACCGACGGGTGGTGACACTGAAGCTTTCTTT.

The rearrangement joins TRBV27 to TRBJ1-2, with D maybe TRBD1 (5 bases). This CDR3 region has 15 residues. Per the germline V gene, CDR1 is MNHEY and CDR2 is SMNVEV (reference sequence). Trimming cost V 8 bases and J 0 bases, with 16 bases left between them. The CDR3 here is CASRRRDGSNYGYTF. For the CDR3, the DNA is TGTGCCAGCCGGCGCCGGGACGGATCTAACTATGGCTACACCTTC.

The sample holds one count of this clone. The rearrangement links TRBV6-2 or TRBV6-3 to TRBJ2-7; 8 bases map to TRBD2. This CDR3 is built from 17 residues. The germline CDR1 and CDR2 sequences are MNHEY and SVGEGT. The ends lost 2 bases at V and 3 bases at J; junction bases unmatched: 12. The CDR3 region is CASSYPSSGLVLYEQYF. The CDR3, as DNA: TGTGCCAGCAGTTACCCCTCGTCGGGACTAGTTCTCTACGAGCAGTACTTC.

This chain joins TRBV30 and TRBJ2-1; D gene ambiguous. V was clipped by 4 bases and J by 6 bases, with 10 bases between them. Germline assignment: CDR1 GTSNPN and CDR2 SVGIG (reference sequence). This CDR3 spans 12 amino acids. The CDR3 is CAWTRQPNEQFF. The CDR3 DNA is TGTGCCTGGACCCGACAACCCAATGAGCAGTTCTTC.

The gene calls are TRBV2 and TRBJ1-1, with 8 bases lining up with TRBD1. With V trimmed by 4 bases and J by 0 bases, 4 bases remained unmatched. Germline lookup yields CDR1 SNHLY and CDR2 FYNNEI. This CDR3 contains 15 residues. CDR3: CASSGTGRMNTEAFF. The CDR3 nucleotides are TGTGCCAGCAGTGGGACAGGGCGCATGAACACTGAAGCTTTCTTT.

The chain carries TRBV3-1 (or the pseudogene TRBV3-2) and TRBJ1-1; D might be TRBD1 (5 bases). The CDR3 sequence is 12 residues long. The V end lost 0 bases, the J end lost 11 bases, and 10 bases lay between the germline ends. The germline V gene encodes CDR1 LGHDT and CDR2 YNNKEL (reference sequence). The CDR3 DNA follows: TGTGCCAGCAGCCAAGAATCCGGGGGGGCTTTCTTT. As protein: CASSQESGGAFF.

V gene TRBV4-1 combines with J gene TRBJ1-1; D call uncertain. CDR3 length equals 15 residues. The germline gives CDR1 MGHRA, CDR2 YSYEKL. Trimming cost V 0 bases and J 1 base, with 9 bases left between them. In DNA form, the CDR3 reads TGCGCCAGCAGCCAAGAAAGCGGCAGGAACACTGAAGCTTTCTTT. Its translation is CASSQESGRNTEAFF.